The present T cell receptor beta chain was sequenced within a study of T cell changes during pregnancy in multiple sclerosis. Profiling relied on immunoSEQ multiplex PCR, and the TCRdb table lists in-frame clones only, not all of them. The sample has 69,000 or so clones; approximately 91% are singletons. Germline V gene sequence: CDR1 MNHEY, CDR2 SVGAGI. V was clipped by 2 bases and J by 0 bases, with 10 bases between them. The CDR3 has 15 amino acids. The V and J genes are TRBV6-5 and TRBJ1-2; D is possibly TRBD1 (6 bases). The receptor was derived from a female donor with multiple sclerosis, enrolled in a pregnancy study. This specimen was peripheral blood, taken in the third trimester of pregnancy. DNA for the CDR3: TGTGCCAGCAGTTACCGGGACACATCTAACTATGGCTACACCTTC. This encodes CASSYRDTSNYGYTF.